Below, 6 T cell receptor beta chains from the same sample are listed, as sequenced in a study of CD8+ T cells in alopecia areata. Isolated RNA was reverse transcribed into cDNA used as the sequencing template. TCRdb's table, derived via immunoSEQ multiplex PCR, lists solely in-frame clones and lacks some. This sample has about 280,000 clones, with over 45% found just once. Treatment here: oral pan-JAK inhibitor, 5-10 mg twice daily. Here the sequenced sample was CD4+ T cells sorted from blood, taken at week 24, from a patient treated with tofacitinib. All receptors come from a human donor with alopecia areata.

The V and J genes are TRBV23-1 and TRBJ2-5; D not resolved. TRBV23-1 qualifies as an ORF whose function is uncertain. CDR3 length: 14 amino acids. The V gene lost 2 bases and the J gene lost 5 bases, with 12 bases spanning the gap. CDR3: CASSQEAAGETQYF. The DNA of the CDR3 is TGCGCCAGCAGTCAAGAGGCCGCCGGGGAGACCCAGTACTTC.

The DNA for the CDR3 is TGCGCCAGCAGCTTGGGTTTCCAGTTCTACAGCGGGGAGACCCAGTACTTC. Amino acid sequence: CASSLGFQFYSGETQYF. V is TRBV5-1 and J is TRBJ2-5; D is possibly TRBD2 (6 bases). Trimming pared 0 bases from V and 5 bases from J, leaving 20 bases between. The CDR3 loop spans 17 amino acids. The V gene's germline CDR1 is SGHRS and CDR2 YFSETQ.

This chain uses TRBV7-9 with TRBJ1-4; TRBD1 agrees at 9 bases. CDR1 is SEHNR and CDR2 is FQNEAQ in the germline V gene (reference sequence). CDR3 size: 14 residues. J lost 8 bases, V lost 6 bases, and 7 bases had no gene match. CDR3 loop: CASSAGTGKEKLFF. DNA of the CDR3: TGTGCCAGCAGTGCCGGGACAGGGAAGGAAAAACTGTTTTTT.

V is TRBV7-2 and J is TRBJ2-5, with D perhaps TRBD1 (6 bases). The CDR3 has 14 amino acids. The germline gives CDR1 SGHTA, CDR2 FQGNSA. The V end was cut by 7 bases, the J end by 7 bases, with 19 bases between. CDR3 bases: TGTGCCAGCACCCAAGCAGGGGAACGTGCGACCCAGTACTTC. It encodes CASTQAGERATQYF. Variable domain in full (rest from reference TRBV7-2 and TRBJ2-5): GAGVSQSPSNKVTEKGKDVELRCDPISGHTALYWYRQSLGQGLEFLIYFQGNSAPDKSGLPSDRFSAERTGGSVSTLTIQRTQQEDSAVYLCASTQAGERATQYFGPGTRLLVL.

The V and J genes are TRBV6-5 and TRBJ1-2; D is possibly TRBD1 (5 bases). Trimming cost V 0 bases and J 3 bases, with 8 bases left between them. The CDR3 spans 14 residues. Germline CDR1 reads MNHEY; CDR2 reads SVGAGI. The CDR3 bases are TGTGCCAGCAGTTACTCCGCGACAGACTATGGCTACACCTTC. Translation: CASSYSATDYGYTF.

This clone was seen a single time. The chain recombines TRBV2 with TRBJ2-3; TRBD2 might be the D (5 bases). Germline V gene data show CDR1 as SNHLY and CDR2 as FYNNEI. V was pared by 6 bases and J by 0 bases, with 13 bases between. This CDR3 has 15 residues. The CDR3 protein is CASSGLSSSTDTQYF. In DNA form, the CDR3 reads TGTGCCAGCAGCGGACTTTCCTCTAGCACAGATACGCAGTATTTT.